The 7 T cell receptor beta chains below come from one sample, sequenced in a study of blood T cell repertoires in COVID-19. The table came from immunoSEQ multiplex PCR; TCRdb's copy has only in-frame clones and leaves some out. Of over 100,000 clones in the sample, 84% were seen once. Source material: PBMCs or T cells enriched from blood (not recorded which). The origin of the receptors is a woman in her 30s who had recovered from COVID-19.

The CDR3 DNA reads TGTGCCAGCAGCTCTGCTAGCGGGAGGAATTACGAGCAGTACTTC. As protein: CASSSASGRNYEQYF. V usage is TRBV7-2 and J usage is TRBJ2-7, with 11 positions matching TRBD2. CDR1 and CDR2 from the germline V gene are SGHTA and FQGNSA. V was pared by 4 bases and J by 4 bases, with 6 bases of the junction left unmatched. The CDR3 length is 15 residues.

The chain carries TRBV5-1 and TRBJ2-5; possibly TRBD2 for D (5 bases). Germline V gene sequence: CDR1 SGHRS, CDR2 YFSETQ. V lost 2 bases to trimming and J lost 2 bases, with 13 bases between them. The CDR3 covers 15 residues. The chain's CDR3 is CASSLPGSYQETQYF. CDR3 nucleotide sequence: TGCGCCAGCAGCTTACCGGGGAGCTATCAAGAGACCCAGTACTTC.

This clone was counted between two and nine times. The J gene is TRBJ2-1, the V gene TRBV6-4; no definite D call. Germline CDR1 reads MRHNA; CDR2 reads SNTAGT. V was pared by 6 bases and J by 5 bases, with 11 bases between. CDR3 length equals 13 residues. CDR3 bases: TGTGCCAGCAGCTTCGATAGCCACAATGAGCAGTTCTTC. It translates to CASSFDSHNEQFF.

This chain links TRBV7-2 with TRBJ1-4, with 7 nucleotides matching TRBD1. Germline trimming cut 2 bases from V and 8 bases from J; bases unmatched to any gene: 2. This CDR3 spans 13 amino acids. CDR1 and CDR2 from the germline V gene are SGHTA and FQGNSA. In DNA, the CDR3 is TGTGCCAGCAGCTTACAGGGGGAAGAAAAACTGTTTTTT. As protein: CASSLQGEEKLFF.

The rearrangement links TRBV15 to TRBJ1-2, with 7 bases lining up with TRBD1. The germline CDR1 and CDR2 sequences are LNHNV and YYDKDF (reference sequence). This CDR3 spans 16 amino acids. V dropped 0 bases and J dropped 8; count of bases not matched to a gene: 12. For the CDR3, the DNA is TGTGCCACCAGCAGAGATACCTTGACAGGGACGGGCGGCTACACCTTC. Translated, it gives CATSRDTLTGTGGYTF.

The chain has TRBV5-1 and TRBJ2-3; 9 bases are a match to TRBD1. This CDR3 comprises 17 residues. Unmatched junction bases numbered 7, after V lost 0 bases and J lost 2 bases. From germline, CDR1 is SGHRS and CDR2 YFSETQ. DNA for the CDR3: TGCGCCAGCAGCTTGGACGGCGGGACAGGGTTCACAGATACGCAGTATTTT. Encoded protein: CASSLDGGTGFTDTQYF.

This sequence joins TRBV7-2 and TRBJ2-1; TRBD1 is a possible D gene (6 bases). CDR3 length equals 14 residues. V was cut by 8 bases and J by 0 bases, with 11 bases left in between. The germline gives CDR1 SGHTA, CDR2 FQGNSA. The CDR3 coding sequence is TGTGCCAGCCAACGGGACACCTCCTACAATGAGCAGTTCTTC. It yields the protein CASQRDTSYNEQFF.